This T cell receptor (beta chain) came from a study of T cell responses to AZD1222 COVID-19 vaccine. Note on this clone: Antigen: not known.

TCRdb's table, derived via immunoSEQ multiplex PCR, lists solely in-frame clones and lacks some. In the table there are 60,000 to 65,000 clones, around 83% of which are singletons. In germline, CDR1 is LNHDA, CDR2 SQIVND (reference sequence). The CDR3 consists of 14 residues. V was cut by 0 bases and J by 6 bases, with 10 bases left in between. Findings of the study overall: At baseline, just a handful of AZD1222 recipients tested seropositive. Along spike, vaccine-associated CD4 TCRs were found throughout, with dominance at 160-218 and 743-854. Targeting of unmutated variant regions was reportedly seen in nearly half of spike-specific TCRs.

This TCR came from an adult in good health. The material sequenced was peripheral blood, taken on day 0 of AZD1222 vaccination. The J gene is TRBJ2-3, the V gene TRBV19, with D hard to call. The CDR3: CASSIDQVGDTQYF. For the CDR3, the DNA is TGTGCCAGTAGTATAGATCAGGTTGGGGATACGCAGTATTTT.